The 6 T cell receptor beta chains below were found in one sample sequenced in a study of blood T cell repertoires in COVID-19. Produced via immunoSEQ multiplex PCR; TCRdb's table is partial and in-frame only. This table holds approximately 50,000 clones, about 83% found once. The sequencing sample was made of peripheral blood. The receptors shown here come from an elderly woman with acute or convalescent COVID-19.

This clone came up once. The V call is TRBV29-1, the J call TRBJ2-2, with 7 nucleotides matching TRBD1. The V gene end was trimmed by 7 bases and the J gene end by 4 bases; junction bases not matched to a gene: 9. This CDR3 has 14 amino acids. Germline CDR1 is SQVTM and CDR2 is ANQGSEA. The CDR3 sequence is CSATRDSFTGELFF. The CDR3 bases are TGCAGCGCCACGAGGGACAGTTTCACCGGGGAGCTGTTTTTT.

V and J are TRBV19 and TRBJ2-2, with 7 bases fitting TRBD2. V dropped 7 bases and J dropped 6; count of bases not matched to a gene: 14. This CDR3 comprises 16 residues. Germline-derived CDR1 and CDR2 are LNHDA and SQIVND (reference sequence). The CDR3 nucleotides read TGTGCCAGTAATAAACCGACCGGGGGGATATCCGGGGAGCTGTTTTTT. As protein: CASNKPTGGISGELFF.

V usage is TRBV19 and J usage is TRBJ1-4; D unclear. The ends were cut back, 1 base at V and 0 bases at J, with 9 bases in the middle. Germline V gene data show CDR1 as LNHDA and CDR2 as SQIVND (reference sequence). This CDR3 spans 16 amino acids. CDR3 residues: CASSIVAVATNEKLFF. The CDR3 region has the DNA TGTGCCAGTAGTATAGTTGCGGTTGCAACTAATGAAAAACTGTTTTTT. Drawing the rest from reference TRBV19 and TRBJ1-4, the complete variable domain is DGGITQSPKYLFRKEGQNVTLSCEQNLNHDAMYWYRQDPGQGLRLIYYSQIVNDFQKGDIAEGYSVSREKKESFPLTVTSAQKNPTAFYLCASSIVAVATNEKLFFGSGTQLSVL.

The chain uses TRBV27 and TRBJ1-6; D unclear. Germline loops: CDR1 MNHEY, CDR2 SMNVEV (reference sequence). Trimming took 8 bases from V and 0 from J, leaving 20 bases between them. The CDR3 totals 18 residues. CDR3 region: CASWSIREESSYNSPLHF. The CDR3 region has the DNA TGTGCCAGCTGGTCAATACGGGAGGAGAGCTCCTATAATTCACCCCTCCACTTT.

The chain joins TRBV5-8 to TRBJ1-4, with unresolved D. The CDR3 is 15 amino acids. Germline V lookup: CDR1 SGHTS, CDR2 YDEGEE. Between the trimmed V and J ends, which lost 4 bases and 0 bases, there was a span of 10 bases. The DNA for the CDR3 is TGTGCCAGCAGCCGTCGCGGGGCAACTAATGAAAAACTGTTTTTT. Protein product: CASSRRGATNEKLFF.

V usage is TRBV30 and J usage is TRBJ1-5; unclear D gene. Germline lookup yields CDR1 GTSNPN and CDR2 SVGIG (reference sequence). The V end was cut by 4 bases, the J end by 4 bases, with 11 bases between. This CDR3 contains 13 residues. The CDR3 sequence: CAWKGGGNQPQHF. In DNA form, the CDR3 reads TGTGCCTGGAAGGGAGGTGGGAATCAGCCCCAGCATTTT. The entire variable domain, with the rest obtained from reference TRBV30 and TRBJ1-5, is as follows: SQTIHQWPATLVQPVGSPLSLECTVEGTSNPNLYWYRQAAGRGLQLLFYSVGIGQISSEVPQNLSASRPQDRQFILSSKKLLLSDSGFYLCAWKGGGNQPQHFGDGTRLSIL.